This entry concerns a single T cell receptor (beta chain). This clone was detected only a few times. Its target antigen remains unknown. Mouse gene names and germline sequences are the ones reported for this receptor. The read terminates 4 residues before the CDR3 end, so the remaining end is supplied by the germline J gene. This specimen comes from a study of CD8+ T cells in alopecia areata (dated by TCRdb to about 2018). Study-wide context: Skin from C3H/HeJ donors with spontaneous alopecia (6-12 months old) was grafted onto female C3H/HeJ recipients that were 7-10 weeks old. The study used high-throughput TCRbeta sequencing to examine T cell clonal expansion in alopecia areata, in both the C3H/HeJ mouse model and human patients. Scalp tissue and sorted CD4+ and CD8+ peripheral blood T cells from patchy and totalis/universalis alopecia areata patients and from healthy controls were covered by human TCRbeta sequencing. RNA was obtained with the PAXgene miRNA kit for fixed scalp, the miRNeasy kit for PBMCs, and the RNeasy kit for mouse skin. Clonality in the scalp was compared among normal scalp (n=4), patchy alopecia areata scalp (n=8), and alopecia totalis/universalis scalp (n=8). Amplification of TCRbeta CDR3 regions was done by immunoSEQ multiplex PCR using 35 Vbeta forward primers and 13 Jbeta reverse primers.

The method was the immunoSEQ multiplex PCR assay. RNA was extracted from all samples and reverse transcribed into cDNA, which served as template for TCR sequencing. SuperScript III was used for first-strand cDNA synthesis, primed with a 2:1 mix of oligo-dT and random hexamers. A synthetic immune receptor repertoire was used to assess amplification bias, and residual bias was removed computationally. Libraries were sequenced on Illumina HiSeq using 60 bp reads that covered the CDR3 and were read from J toward V. On the authors' methods: Raw reads were preprocessed to remove errors, and CDR3 was defined by IMGT conventions from the conserved cysteine to phenylalanine. Clonality was calculated as 1 minus Shannon entropy normalized by log2 of the number of productive unique TCRs. CD4 or CD8 identity of scalp clones was inferred by cross-referencing scalp TCRbeta sequences with sorted blood CD4 and CD8 repertoires. TCRdb took over this immuneACCESS table, retaining in-frame rearrangements with V and J assigned. Such tables are incomplete; in checked studies, under half of the missing clones stem from an unresolved V gene, and the remainder is unexplained. Clone size and V and J calls were adopted from that table, with D and trimming inferred from the DNA. This sample was tabulated with around 100,000 clones, among which there are no singletons. Clones ranked in the top ten supply around 19% of the sample.

The germline V gene (reference sequence) sets CDR1 to FNHDT and CDR2 to SITEND. The CDR3 runs 14 residues from the cysteine to the phenylalanine. The DNA covers only part of the CDR3, 30 bases in frame from base 1. V ends up 7 bases short and J 1 base short, with an unmatched junction base count of 5. The paper's findings and limits, for the study overall: Scalp TCR repertoire analysis is complicated because resident alphabeta T cells in normal human skin are also sequenced, whereas mouse skin is dominated by gammadelta T cells. Compared with normal scalp, lesional scalp, particularly in alopecia totalis/universalis, had higher clonality and more expanded CD8+ clones, which suggests antigenic drive. Shared TCR sequences between patients were less evident than in mice, which may be partly attributable to HLA diversity in the patient population.

Specimen: lesional skin. The chain joins TRBV19 to TRBJ2-1; TRBD1 agrees with 7 junctional bases. This clonotype was sampled from a C3H/HeJ mouse with alopecia areata. The strain carries MHC haplotype H2-k. Partial CDR3 DNA: TGTGCCAGCCAAAACAGGGGAAACTATGCT. Translated, it reads CASQNRGNYA. The complete CDR3 sequence is CASQNRGNYAEQFF.